This T cell receptor (beta chain) was sequenced in a study of read filtering for tumor transcriptome and immune sequencing. Background on the study: Among patients, 17 to 20 were male and about 15 female, aged about 45 to 85 (mean about 69).

Regarding the study as a whole: Dropping single-read clonotypes raised IR-seq and RNA-seq shared-clonotype correlation.

Per germline, CDR1 SGHAT and CDR2 FQNNGV. With 2 bases removed from V and 5 bases from J, the gap between germline ends came to 8 bases. The CDR3 extends over 13 amino acids. From 300 to 450 ng of RNA, a library with molecular barcoded alpha/delta and beta/gamma adaptors was made. TCRdb analysed the reads with MiXCR anew, one entry per CDR3 protein. The data hold about 50,000 distinct CDR3 sequences, with roughly 20% observed a single time. Only a few counts were recorded for this clonotype. The antigen remains undetermined. The TCR was taken from a donor at least 40 years old with multiple myeloma. The chain employs TRBV11-2 and TRBJ2-3; D possibly uses TRBD1 or TRBD2 (5 bases each). The source material was a population of CD138-negative cells sorted from bone marrow. The CDR3 protein is CASSLLGVDTQYF. Here the CDR3 DNA reads TGTGCCAGCAGCTTATTGGGGGTAGATACGCAGTATTTT.